This T cell receptor beta chain came from a study of shared clonotypes between healthy human individuals. Adults of Caucasian background living in Nashville, Tennessee made up all donors. Only in-frame clones appear in the TCRdb table, and some are missing; sequencing was by immunoSEQ multiplex PCR. The sample shows 530,000 or so clones, around 79% of them seen only once. Germline trimming cut 4 bases from V and 0 bases from J; bases unmatched to any gene: 12. The CDR3 consists of 19 residues. Germline CDR1 is SGHRS and CDR2 is YFSETQ. The rearrangement links TRBV5-1 to TRBJ2-7; TRBD2 aligns across 14 bases. The source material was PBMCs. The receptor comes from a woman aged 40-49 years in good health. Some clones in this sample may be carry-over from other donors' samples. For the CDR3, the DNA is TGCGCCAGCAGCGGACCGGGACTAGCGGGAGCAACCCCCTCCTACGAGCAGTACTTC. It specifies CASSGPGLAGATPSYEQYF.